The clone carrying this T cell receptor (beta chain) occurred a few times. The antigen is not known. Amplification used 60 Vbeta primers and 13 Jbeta primers. The method was immunoSEQ multiplex PCR; TCRdb's version includes in-frame clones alone and lacks a portion of them. This table has around 110,000 clones, about 79% appearing once. This sample is drawn from a study of cytomegalovirus exposure and HLA in healthy donors. General observations from the study: The study labeled 150 to 200 TCR beta chains cytomegalovirus-associated. TRBV6-2, TRBV6-3 and other indistinguishable V segments were excluded.

V lost 5 bases and J 7 bases, leaving 12 bases between the germline ends. Germline loops: CDR1 LGHNT, CDR2 FRNRAP. This CDR3 is 13 amino acids long. The sequencing input was PBMCs. This receptor was taken from a man between 25 and 39 years old in good health and CMV-seropositive. V and J are TRBV12-5 and TRBJ1-5; D may be TRBD1 (5 bases). CDR3 amino acids: CASGKTAYQPQHF. As DNA, the CDR3 is TGTGCTAGTGGTAAGACAGCTTACCAGCCCCAGCATTTT.